The T cell receptor beta chain described here comes from a study of blood T cell repertoires in COVID-19. On the study more broadly: Sites in the United States, Italy and Spain provided acute and convalescent COVID-19 samples. The analysed material was cDNA or gDNA that came from T cells, B-cell-depleted T cells, or PBMCs.

Germline loops: CDR1 KGHSH, CDR2 LQKENI. The CDR3 length is 13 residues. Deletions cut 3 bases from V and 7 bases from J, with 10 bases between. How the authors handled the data: Amplifying reference gene primers gave estimates of nucleated cell counts. Only in-frame clones appear in the TCRdb table, and some are missing; sequencing was by immunoSEQ multiplex PCR. That table gives V, J and clone size, and the DNA gave D and trimming. The sample has under 200,000 clones; around 86% are singletons. This clone was recorded a few times. The chain links TRBV18 to TRBJ1-5; no firm D call. Material for sequencing was peripheral blood. This clonotype originated in a man aged 65 to 85 with acute or convalescent COVID-19. The CDR3 region has the DNA TGTGCCAGCTCACCTGAGGATCGCCAGCCCCAGCATTTT. Translation: CASSPEDRQPQHF.